The rows below give T cell receptor beta chains drawn from one sample of a study of T cell responses to AZD1222 COVID-19 vaccine. Repertoires were generated with immunoSEQ multiplex PCR, while TCRdb's copy carries only in-frame clones and drops some. Of about 130,000 clones in the sample, around nine tenths were seen once. The sample here was peripheral blood, taken on day 0 of AZD1222 vaccination. All receptors come from an adult in good health. The CDR3 runs from the conserved cysteine through the conserved F or W. A D gene is named only where the DNA matches it firmly. Where a row states a size, it is once, few, many or the class of an expanded clone; other rows omit it.

D gene	clone size	V gene	J gene	CDR3 DNA	CDR3 protein
-	-	TRBV5-1	TRBJ2-3	TGCGCCAGCAGCTCAATAGGGATCGGAGGGGCAGATACGCAGTATTTT	CASSSIGIGGADTQYF
-	-	TRBV30	TRBJ2-7	TGTGCCTGGAGTGACAGGACCTCCTACGAGCAGTACTTC	CAWSDRTSYEQYF
TRBD1	once	TRBV13	TRBJ1-2	TGTGCCAGCAGCGAAAGGACAGGGGTCAACTATGGCTACACCTTC	CASSERTGVNYGYTF
TRBD1	-	TRBV5-4	TRBJ2-7	TGTGCCAGCAGCCTAACCGGGACAGGGGAATCCTACGAGCAGTACTTC	CASSLTGTGESYEQYF
TRBD1	-	TRBV6-5	TRBJ1-6	TGTGCCAGCAGTTCTGACAGGGACCATAATTCACCCCTCCACTTT	CASSSDRDHNSPLHF
-	-	TRBV7-9	TRBJ1-4	TGTGCCAGCAGCTTAGCCCGGGGGGAAGGGGAAAAACTGTTTTTT	CASSLARGEGEKLFF
-	once	TRBV27	TRBJ1-2	TGTGCCAGCAGTGCAGGGACGGGGAAAGCTAACTATGGCTACACCTTC	CASSAGTGKANYGYTF
TRBD2	few	TRBV7-2	TRBJ2-7	TGTGCCAGCAGCTTAGGGGTAGCGGGGCGGAGCTCCTACGAGCAGTACTTC	CASSLGVAGRSSYEQYF
-	-	TRBV5-1	TRBJ1-3	TGCGCCAGCAGCACGGAAGGAAACACCATATATTTT	CASSTEGNTIYF
-	-	TRBV7-2	TRBJ1-1	TGTGCCAGCAGCTTAGCTGGGGGCGCGGCCACTGAAGCTTTCTTT	CASSLAGGAATEAFF
-	-	TRBV5-1	TRBJ2-2	TGCGCCAGCAGCTTCGGTGTCTCGAACACCGGGGAGCTGTTTTTT	CASSFGVSNTGELFF
-	-	TRBV6-5	TRBJ2-7	TGTGCCAGCAGTTACGGGTTGGACTCCTACGAGCAGTACTTC	CASSYGLDSYEQYF
TRBD2	-	TRBV7-9	TRBJ2-3	TGTGCCAGCAGCTCTTGGGGTAGCGGGGGGGAGGCAGATACGCAGTATTTT	CASSSWGSGGEADTQYF
-	-	TRBV10-3	TRBJ2-2	TGTGCCATCAGTGTCACAGGGTCGAACACCGGGGAGCTGTTTTTT	CAISVTGSNTGELFF
-	-	TRBV6-1	TRBJ1-6	TGTGCCAGCAGTGAAATGGGGGCTGGGAATTCACCCCTCCACTTT	CASSEMGAGNSPLHF
-	-	TRBV5-4	TRBJ1-1	TGTGCCAGCAGCTTCAGGAGGGCCAACACTGAAGCTTTCTTT	CASSFRRANTEAFF
-	-	TRBV5-1	TRBJ1-1	TGCGCCAGCAGCTTTCAGGCCGGGGGGAACACTGAAGCTTTCTTT	CASSFQAGGNTEAFF
-	-	TRBV6-2/TRBV6-3	TRBJ2-7	TGTGCCAGCAGTCGCCACAGGGACTACGAGCAGTACTTC	CASSRHRDYEQYF
-	-	TRBV12-5	TRBJ2-1	TGTGCTAGTGGTTCGGACCTGTACAATGAGCAGTTCTTC	CASGSDLYNEQFF
-	-	TRBV10-1	TRBJ2-1	TGCGCCAGCAGTGAGTCGTGGGGCTCCTACAATGAGCAGTTCTTC	CASSESWGSYNEQFF
-	-	TRBV6-5	TRBJ1-2	TGTGCCAGTCGATCCGGGACGACTAACTATGGCTACACCTTC	CASRSGTTNYGYTF
-	-	TRBV18	TRBJ1-6	TGTGCCAGCTCAGAATATAATTCACCCCTCCACTTT	CASSEYNSPLHF
-	-	TRBV3-1/TRBV3-2	TRBJ2-5	TGTGCCAGCAGCCAGGGCCAAGAGACCCAGTACTTC	CASSQGQETQYF
TRBD2	-	TRBV18	TRBJ2-3	TGTGCCAGCTCAGTGACTAGCGGGGGTTTCACAGATACGCAGTATTTT	CASSVTSGGFTDTQYF
-	-	TRBV6-5	TRBJ2-5	TGTGCCAGTCTCTCAGGGAAAGAGACCCAGTACTTC	CASLSGKETQYF
-	-	TRBV6-5	TRBJ1-2	TGTGCCAGCAGTCCGCATTCTAACTATGGCTACACCTTC	CASSPHSNYGYTF
TRBD1	-	TRBV28	TRBJ2-7	TGTGCCAGCAGTTCCCGGACAGGGAGCTCCTACGAGCAGTACTTC	CASSSRTGSSYEQYF
TRBD1	-	TRBV2	TRBJ1-6	TGTGCCAGCAGTCGGGACAGGGAGTCACCCCTCCACTTT	CASSRDRESPLHF
TRBD2	-	TRBV11-3	TRBJ2-2	TGTGCCAGCAGCAGATATAGCGGGGGGGCCTCCGGGGAGCTGTTTTTT	CASSRYSGGASGELFF
-	-	TRBV7-2	TRBJ2-2	TGTGCCAGCATCAACGACAGGCTGAACACCGGGGAGCTGTTTTTT	CASINDRLNTGELFF
-	-	TRBV19	TRBJ1-2	TGTGCCAGTAGTCCGGCGGTCTTCGACTATGGCTACACCTTC	CASSPAVFDYGYTF
TRBD1	-	TRBV2	TRBJ1-5	TGTGCCAGCAGTGGTGGCAGGGGGCCTCAGCCCCAGCATTTT	CASSGGRGPQPQHF
-	few	TRBV6-5	TRBJ1-2	TGTGCCAGCAGTTACTCCCCATCGGCGGACTACACCTTC	CASSYSPSADYTF
TRBD2	-	TRBV5-1	TRBJ2-1	TGCGCCAGCAGCCTCGGACTAGCGGGGGTCGCTCATTACAATGAGCAGTTCTTC	CASSLGLAGVAHYNEQFF
-	-	TRBV2	TRBJ1-5	TGTGCCAGCAGGCCCGAGGGCAATCAGCCCCAGCATTTT	CASRPEGNQPQHF
-	-	TRBV10-3	TRBJ1-1	TGTGCCATCAGTGGTCTCCCGAACACTGAAGCTTTCTTT	CAISGLPNTEAFF
-	-	TRBV7-9	TRBJ1-5	TGTGCCAGCAGCTCCGGGGAATATAGCAATCAGCCCCAGCATTTT	CASSSGEYSNQPQHF
-	-	TRBV5-1	TRBJ1-3	TGCGCCAGCAGCTTGGTATCGTCCGGCTCTGGAAACACCATATATTTT	CASSLVSSGSGNTIYF
-	-	TRBV3-1/TRBV3-2	TRBJ2-7	TGTGCCAGCAGCCACGGGGACGAGCAGTACTTC	CASSHGDEQYF
-	-	TRBV30	TRBJ1-2	TGTGCCTACCAGAGTCGGAGGATCCTCTCTAGCACAAACTATGGCTACACCTTC	CAYQSRRILSSTNYGYTF
TRBD1	-	TRBV11-3	TRBJ2-7	TGTGCCAGCAGCGGGACAGGGGAGGGGCAGTACTTC	CASSGTGEGQYF
TRBD2	-	TRBV6-2/TRBV6-3	TRBJ2-7	TGTGCCAGCAGTGGCAAAGTAGCGGGGGCCTACGAGCAGTACTTC	CASSGKVAGAYEQYF
-	-	TRBV6-2/TRBV6-3	TRBJ2-7	TGTGCCAGCAGTTATGTCAGACAAACCTACGAGCAGTACTTC	CASSYVRQTYEQYF
TRBD1	-	TRBV7-2	TRBJ1-5	TGTGCCAGCAGCTCCCAGGGGGATCAGCCCCAGCATTTT	CASSSQGDQPQHF
TRBD1	-	TRBV5-1	TRBJ2-7	TGCTCTTGCAACAGGGGGGACACCTACGAGCAGTACTTC	CSCNRGDTYEQYF
-	-	TRBV11-2	TRBJ1-2	TGTGCCAGCAGCTTAGGGACAAACTATGGCTACACCTTC	CASSLGTNYGYTF
-	-	TRBV24-1	TRBJ2-1	TGTGCCACCAGTGCGGCCGGGGGGCCCGTTTACAATGAGCAGTTCTTC	CATSAAGGPVYNEQFF
-	-	TRBV21-1	TRBJ2-3	TGTGCCAGCAGCCTGACGGTGCAGGGAGAGGGCACAGATACGCAGTATTTT	CASSLTVQGEGTDTQYF
-	-	TRBV7-2	TRBJ1-1	TGTGCCAGCAGCCTACAGAGGCACACTGAAGCTTTCTTT	CASSLQRHTEAFF
-	-	TRBV6-4	TRBJ2-3	TGTGCCAGCAGCCCCTACCCAGGGGCCTACACAGATACGCAGTATTTT	CASSPYPGAYTDTQYF
TRBD1	once	TRBV6-2/TRBV6-3	TRBJ1-1	TGTGCCAGCAGTCAAACAGGGGGCAAGAACACTGAAGCTTTCTTT	CASSQTGGKNTEAFF